This T cell receptor beta chain came from a study of T cells of healthy individuals. A single record per CDR3 protein comes from TCRdb applying MiXCR to the 5' RACE reads. The sample contains about 53,000 distinct CDR3 sequences, roughly 15% of which appear only once. Germline values: CDR1 SEHNR, CDR2 FQNEAQ (reference sequence). J gave up 6 bases and V 1 base, and 2 bases lay outside the gene matches. This CDR3 comprises 14 residues. The chain joins TRBV7-9 to TRBJ2-7, with 11 bases identical to TRBD1. The receptor's source is a human donor in good health. CDR3 bases: TGTGCCAGCAGCTTAGGGGGGACAGGGGGCGAGCAGTACTTC. Protein: CASSLGGTGGEQYF.